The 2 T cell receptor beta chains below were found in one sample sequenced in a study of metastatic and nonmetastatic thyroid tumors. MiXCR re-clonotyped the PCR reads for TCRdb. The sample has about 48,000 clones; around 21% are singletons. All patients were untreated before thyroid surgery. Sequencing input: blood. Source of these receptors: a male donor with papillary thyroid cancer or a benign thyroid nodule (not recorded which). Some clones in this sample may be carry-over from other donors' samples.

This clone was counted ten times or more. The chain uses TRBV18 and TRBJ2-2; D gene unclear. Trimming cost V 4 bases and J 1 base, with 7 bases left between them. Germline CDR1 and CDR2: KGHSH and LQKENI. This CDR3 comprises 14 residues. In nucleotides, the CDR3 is TGTGCCAGCTCACGAGCAGGGAACACCGGGGAGCTGTTTTTT. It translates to CASSRAGNTGELFF.

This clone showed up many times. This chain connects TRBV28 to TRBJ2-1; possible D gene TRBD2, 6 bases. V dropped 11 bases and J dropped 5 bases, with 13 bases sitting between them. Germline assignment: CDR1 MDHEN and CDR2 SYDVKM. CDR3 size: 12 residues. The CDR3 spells CAHSTGDNEQFF. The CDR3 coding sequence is TGTGCCCACAGTACGGGGGACAATGAGCAGTTCTTC.